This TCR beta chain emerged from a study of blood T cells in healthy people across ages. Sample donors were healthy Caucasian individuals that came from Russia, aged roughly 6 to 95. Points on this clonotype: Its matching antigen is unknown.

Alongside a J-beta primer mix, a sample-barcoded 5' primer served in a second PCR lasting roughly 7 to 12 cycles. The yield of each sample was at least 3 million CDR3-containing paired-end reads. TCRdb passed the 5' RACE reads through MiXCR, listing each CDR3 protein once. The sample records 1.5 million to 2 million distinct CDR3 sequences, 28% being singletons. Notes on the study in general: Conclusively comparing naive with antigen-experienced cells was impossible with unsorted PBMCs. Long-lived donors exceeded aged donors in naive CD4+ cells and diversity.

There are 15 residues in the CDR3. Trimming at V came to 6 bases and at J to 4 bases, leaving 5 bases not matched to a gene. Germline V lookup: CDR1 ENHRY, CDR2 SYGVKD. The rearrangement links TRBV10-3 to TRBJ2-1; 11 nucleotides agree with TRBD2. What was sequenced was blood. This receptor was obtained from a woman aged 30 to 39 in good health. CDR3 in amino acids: CAIRILAGAYNEQFF. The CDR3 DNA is TGTGCCATCAGAATACTAGCGGGAGCGTACAATGAGCAGTTCTTC.